These T cell receptor beta chains were read from a single sample in a study of naive and memory T cell subsets. TCRdb analysed the 5' RACE reads with MiXCR anew, one entry per CDR3 protein. The sample consists of about 56,000 distinct CDR3 sequences, about 7.1% of them appearing once. The source of these receptors is a female donor in good health. The CDR3 runs from the conserved cysteine through the conserved F or W.

v_call	cdr3_aa
TRBV6-5	CASSYWAAGGNTIYF
TRBV6-5	CASSYGTGAITEAFF
TRBV29-1	CSVRHRGDKTEAFF
TRBV3-1	CASSQGTGTGMKAFF
TRBV7-3	CASSLDWGNEQFF
TRBV6-1	CASRRLWSGEEAFF
TRBV6-2/TRBV6-3	CASSGRQGRRTEAFF
TRBV12-5	CASALSGGLYNEQFF
TRBV5-1	CASRAGGGTEAFF
TRBV7-2	CASSTSGGWSAGELFF
TRBV4-2	CASSHPRGKAGELFF
TRBV7-2	CASSPSLVEAKNIQYF
TRBV28	CASSISGRNGELFF
TRBV4-3	CASSHERGSWDEQFF
TRBV7-9	CASSFAVAGEGEKLFF
TRBV6-5	CASSRQGGPNTEAFF
TRBV30	CAWSVLGGVPNTGELFF
TRBV10-3	CAIGEQDLDYEQYF
TRBV7-2	CASSLETQYF
TRBV18	CASSLDRRDQPQHF
TRBV6-5	CASSPQGARTEAFF
TRBV6-5	CASSGSGGGEKLFF
TRBV6-5	CASSYSRQGGAEAFF
TRBV30	CAWTKGYGKRTQYF
TRBV6-1	CASSATWTTYGYTF
TRBV19	CASSIDQGTGANVLTF
TRBV4-3	CASSQTSREYYGYTF
TRBV4-2	CASSQILGYASGGNTIYF
TRBV2	CASVWRLGQRETQYF
TRBV28	CASSFAGTEQYF
TRBV20-1	CSARGALLGKNIQYF
TRBV11-2	CASSLAGVDYGYTF
TRBV2	CASSEEFLAGREQYF
TRBV27	CASSPGGTEAFF
TRBV4-3	CASSQASVGAYSPLHF
TRBV20-1	CSARGGTTEAFF
TRBV18	CASSPESLPYEQYF
TRBV20-1	CSASGETANTEALF
TRBV5-5	CASSLTGRSGANVLTF
TRBV19	CASSGLNQPQHF
TRBV10-3	CAITSGTVNTEAFF